These 16 T cell receptor beta chains share one sample of origin, sequenced in a study of vaccination effects on CD4 cells after COVID-19. Sequencing used immunoSEQ multiplex PCR; TCRdb keeps in-frame clones, though not all of them. Of 20,000 to 30,000 clones in the sample, 77% were seen once. Under the ViraFEST assay, PBMC were stimulated with viral peptide pools so that antigen-specific CD4+ T cells expanded. Sequencing was performed afterwards. Researchers isolated CD4+ T cells once approximately eleven days of culture had elapsed. PCR showed that the person got SARS-CoV-2 infection at some point between March and December 2020. Their cognate antigens are unknown. The sample was CD4+ T cells from PBMCs cultured with HCoV-NL63 spike peptides, taken before COVID-19 vaccination. All receptors derive from a human donor who had a prior SARS-CoV-2 infection.

The chain carries TRBV5-8 and TRBJ1-5; 9 nucleotides line up with TRBD1. With V trimmed by 5 bases and J by 4 bases, 7 bases remained unmatched. This CDR3 contains 15 residues. Germline V gives CDR1 SGHTS, CDR2 YDEGEE. The CDR3 DNA is TGTGCCAGCAGGTCCGGGACAGGGCGGAATCAGCCCCAGCATTTT. This sequence encodes CASRSGTGRNQPQHF. Supplemented by reference TRBV5-8 and TRBJ1-5, the full variable domain reads EAGVTQSPTHLIKTRGQQATLRCSPISGHTSVYWYQQALGLGLQFLLWYDEGEERNRGNFPPRFSGRQFPNYSSELNVNALELEDSALYLCASRSGTGRNQPQHFGDGTRLSIL.

V is TRBV3-1 (or the pseudogene TRBV3-2) and J is TRBJ2-5, with TRBD2 matching 10 bases. This CDR3 region has 18 residues. CDR1 LGHDT and CDR2 YNNKEL come from the germline V gene (reference sequence). The junction had 11 bases not matched to a gene; V was cut back by 4 bases and J by 0 bases. CDR3 loop: CASSPLTGAGGNQETQYF. CDR3 in DNA: TGTGCCAGCAGCCCCCTCACGGGAGCGGGGGGGAACCAAGAGACCCAGTACTTC.

The CDR3 region is CASSFTGVRQKTQYF. The CDR3, as DNA: TGTGCCAGCAGCTTTACGGGTGTACGACAAAAGACCCAGTACTTC. The chain is built from TRBV7-8 and TRBJ2-5; no clear D. CDR3 length: 15 amino acids. The germline V and J ends were trimmed by 3 bases and 6 bases, with 17 bases remaining between them. The germline gives CDR1 SGHVS, CDR2 FQNEAQ.

This chain's CDR3 is CASSSRLAGGADTQYF. Here the CDR3 DNA reads TGTGCCAGCAGTTCCCGACTAGCGGGAGGGGCAGATACGCAGTATTTT. V is TRBV28 and J is TRBJ2-3, with TRBD2 identical over 14 bases. Unmatched junction bases numbered 4, after V lost 4 bases and J lost 4 bases. This CDR3 has 16 residues. Germline V gives CDR1 MDHEN, CDR2 SYDVKM.

This chain joins TRBV7-2 and TRBJ1-1; the D gene is possibly TRBD1 (5 bases). Germline-derived CDR1 and CDR2 are SGHTA and FQGNSA. Between the trimmed V and J ends, which lost 5 bases and 5 bases, there was a span of 21 bases. This CDR3 contains 16 residues. CDR3 nucleotide sequence: TGTGCCAGCAGCGCTTTCCCCCGGGGGATGAGGACTGAAGCTTTCTTT. Encoded protein: CASSAFPRGMRTEAFF.

By share of the sample, this clone is large (0.1 to 1%). The V gene is TRBV9, the J gene TRBJ2-1; 8 nucleotides match TRBD2. The CDR3 length is 16 residues. The germline V gene has CDR1 SGDLS and CDR2 YYNGEE. V lost 0 bases to trimming and J lost 3 bases; unmatched junction nucleotides: 5. The CDR3 DNA is TGTGCCAGCAGCGTAGCTGGTAGCGGGGTCTACAATGAGCAGTTCTTC. Translation: CASSVAGSGVYNEQFF. The complete variable domain, with remaining parts taken from reference TRBV9 and TRBJ2-1, reads DSGVTQTPKHLITATGQRVTLRCSPRSGDLSVYWYQQSLDQGLQFLIQYYNGEERAKGNILERFSAQQFPDLHSELNLSSLELGDSALYFCASSVAGSGVYNEQFFGPGTRLTVL.

This chain links TRBV7-9 with TRBJ2-7; maybe TRBD2 (5 bases). Germline CDR1 reads SEHNR; CDR2 reads FQNEAQ (reference sequence). V lost 5 bases to trimming and J lost 0 bases, with 11 bases between them. The CDR3 extends over 14 amino acids. This CDR3 reads CASSLNSDSYEQYF. The CDR3 coding sequence is TGTGCCAGCAGCCTCAATAGCGACTCCTACGAGCAGTACTTC.

J is TRBJ2-2 and V is TRBV5-4, with 11 positions matching TRBD1. Germline-derived CDR1 and CDR2 are SGHNT and YYREEE (reference sequence). The CDR3 is 17 residues long. V gave up 7 bases and J gave up 6 bases; unmatched junction bases: 14. The CDR3 DNA follows: TGTGCCAGCGGCAGAATTATCGGGACAGGGGGAGCCGGGGAGCTGTTTTTT. It yields the protein CASGRIIGTGGAGELFF.

The rearrangement uses TRBV5-1 and TRBJ2-1; D is possibly TRBD1 or TRBD2 (5 bases each). The CDR3 contains 16 residues. In germline, CDR1 is SGHRS, CDR2 YFSETQ. The ends were cut back, 1 base at V and 2 bases at J, with 13 bases in the middle. Here the CDR3 DNA reads TGCGCCAGCAGCTTGTCGTGGGACCCGACCTACAATGAGCAGTTCTTC. This gives the protein CASSLSWDPTYNEQFF.

This rearrangement joins TRBV10-3 to TRBJ2-7; D not certain. From germline, CDR1 is ENHRY and CDR2 SYGVKD. The CDR3 length is 12 residues. V dropped 1 base and J dropped 9 bases, with 10 bases sitting between them. The CDR3, as DNA: TGTGCCATCAGTGAGTGGCAGGCAGCGCAGTACTTC. Amino acids: CAISEWQAAQYF.

To note about this clone: One end of the junction varies from germline; a read error may be responsible. J is TRBJ2-3 and V is TRBV2; maybe TRBD2 (5 bases). The CDR3 is 13 residues long. Looked up from germline, CDR1 is SNHLY and CDR2 is FYNNEI. The CDR3 reads CASREGLADTQYF. Written as DNA, the CDR3 is TGTGCCAGCAGAGAAGGACTCGCAGATACGCAGTATTTT.

The chain uses TRBV19 and TRBJ1-5; tentatively, D is TRBD1 (5 bases). The CDR3 has 17 amino acids. The ends were cut back, 3 bases at V and 7 bases at J, with 22 bases in the middle. Germline V lookup: CDR1 LNHDA, CDR2 SQIVND (reference sequence). CDR3 DNA: TGTGCCAGTAGTATGCGGGCGGGACGCTCCCCCAGGCAGCCCCAGCATTTT. Its translation: CASSMRAGRSPRQPQHF.

Comment on this clone: Within the sample, other DNA sequences also encode this same CDR3. The gene calls are TRBV5-1 and TRBJ2-5; no firm D call. The V end lost 0 bases, the J end lost 1 base, and 4 bases lay between the germline ends. This CDR3 is built from 13 residues. Looked up from germline, CDR1 is SGHRS and CDR2 is YFSETQ. CDR3 loop: CASSLGIQETQYF. The DNA of the CDR3 is TGCGCCAGCAGCTTGGGGATCCAAGAGACCCAGTACTTC.

This clone was seen a single time. The chain couples TRBV27 to TRBJ2-1; D not resolved. Per the germline V gene, CDR1 is MNHEY and CDR2 is SMNVEV (reference sequence). Trimming took 2 bases from V and 1 from J, leaving 15 bases between them. The CDR3 has 17 amino acids. The CDR3 coding sequence is TGTGCCAGCAGTTTAATTCCCCCGACGTGGTCCTACAATGAGCAGTTCTTC. Its translation: CASSLIPPTWSYNEQFF.

This clone showed up just a few times. This rearrangement joins TRBV5-1 to TRBJ2-5; D not resolved. Germline values: CDR1 SGHRS, CDR2 YFSETQ. The CDR3 covers 12 residues. V lost 5 bases to trimming and J lost 1 base, with 6 bases between them. CDR3 amino acids: CASREIQETQYF. The CDR3 region has the DNA TGCGCCAGCAGAGAGATCCAAGAGACCCAGTACTTC.

This clone was observed a few times. The chain combines TRBV4-1 with TRBJ2-3; D possibly corresponds to TRBD2 (5 bases). V lost 0 bases, J lost 6 bases, and 10 bases lay in between. Germline values: CDR1 MGHRA, CDR2 YSYEKL. The CDR3 loop spans 14 amino acids. CDR3 sequence reads: CASSQDRASDTQYF. The CDR3, as DNA: TGCGCCAGCAGCCAAGATAGGGCTAGCGATACGCAGTATTTT.